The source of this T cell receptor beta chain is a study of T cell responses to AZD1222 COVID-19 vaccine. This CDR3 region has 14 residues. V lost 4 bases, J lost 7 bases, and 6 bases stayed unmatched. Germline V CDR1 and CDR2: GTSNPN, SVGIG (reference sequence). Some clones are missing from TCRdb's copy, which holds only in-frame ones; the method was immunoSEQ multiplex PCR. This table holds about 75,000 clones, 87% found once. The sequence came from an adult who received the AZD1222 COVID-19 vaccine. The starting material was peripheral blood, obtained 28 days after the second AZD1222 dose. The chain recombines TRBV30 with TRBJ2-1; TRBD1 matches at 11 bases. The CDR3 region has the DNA TGTGCCTGGATTCCGGGACAGGGGGAAAATGAGCAGTTCTTC. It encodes CAWIPGQGENEQFF.